A selection of T cell receptor beta chains follows, all from one sample in a study of blood T cells in healthy people across ages. TCRdb passed the 5' RACE reads through MiXCR, listing each CDR3 protein once. The sample has about 800,000 distinct CDR3 sequences, roughly 25% seen once. These data also featured in a second study, about T cells of mothers and their children.

The sequenced sample consisted of blood. The receptors originated from a boy aged 5-17 years in good health. Both conserved end residues are part of each CDR3. Fields, in order: V gene, D gene, J gene, clone size, CDR3 protein, CDR3 DNA. The D gene is left open where the match is weak. Only part of the rows carry a size: once, few, many, or a class if the clone is expanded.

V gene: TRBV5-1
D gene: .
J gene: TRBJ1-2
clone size: .
CDR3 protein: CASSLISGVYGYTF
CDR3 DNA: TGCGCCAGCAGCTTGATCTCAGGGGTCTATGGCTACACCTTC

V gene: TRBV5-1
D gene: TRBD2
J gene: TRBJ2-5
clone size: .
CDR3 protein: CASSLIAGDETQYF
CDR3 DNA: TGCGCCAGCAGCCTAATAGCGGGAGACGAGACCCAGTACTTC

V gene: TRBV2
D gene: .
J gene: TRBJ1-2
clone size: .
CDR3 protein: CASTRLGHYGYTF
CDR3 DNA: TGTGCCAGCACCCGTCTGGGCCACTATGGCTACACCTTC

V gene: TRBV4-1
D gene: .
J gene: TRBJ2-7
clone size: .
CDR3 protein: CASSQETSRRYEQYF
CDR3 DNA: TGCGCCAGCAGCCAAGAAACTAGCCGACGCTACGAGCAGTACTTC

V gene: TRBV29-1
D gene: TRBD1
J gene: TRBJ2-4
clone size: .
CDR3 protein: CSVETGGNIQYF
CDR3 DNA: TGCAGCGTTGAGACAGGGGGAAACATTCAGTACTTC

V gene: TRBV7-2
D gene: TRBD1
J gene: TRBJ2-7
clone size: .
CDR3 protein: CASSFDRGSYGQYF
CDR3 DNA: TGTGCCAGCAGCTTCGACAGGGGGTCCTACGGGCAGTACTTC

V gene: TRBV4-1
D gene: TRBD1
J gene: TRBJ1-2
clone size: few
CDR3 protein: CASSDVRGLGGYTF
CDR3 DNA: TGCGCCAGCAGCGATGTTAGAGGTCTAGGGGGCTATACCTTC

V gene: TRBV12-3/TRBV12-4
D gene: TRBD2
J gene: TRBJ2-7
clone size: few
CDR3 protein: CASSFGASGSGEQYF
CDR3 DNA: TGTGCCAGCAGTTTTGGTGCTAGCGGGAGCGGTGAGCAGTACTTC

V gene: TRBV24-1
D gene: TRBD1
J gene: TRBJ2-3
clone size: .
CDR3 protein: CATSDPGGAGADTQYF
CDR3 DNA: TGTGCCACCAGTGACCCAGGGGGAGCCGGAGCCGATACGCAGTATTTT

V gene: TRBV24-1
D gene: .
J gene: TRBJ1-3
clone size: few
CDR3 protein: CATSDLRGNTIYF
CDR3 DNA: TGTGCCACCAGTGATTTGCGGGGAAACACCATATATTTT

V gene: TRBV4-2
D gene: TRBD2
J gene: TRBJ2-7
clone size: .
CDR3 protein: CASRASWGGDYEQYF
CDR3 DNA: TGTGCCAGCAGAGCCTCTTGGGGAGGGGACTACGAGCAGTACTTC

V gene: TRBV28
D gene: .
J gene: TRBJ2-7
clone size: .
CDR3 protein: CARQGASYEQYF
CDR3 DNA: TGTGCCAGACAGGGAGCCTCCTACGAGCAGTACTTC

V gene: TRBV4-3
D gene: TRBD2
J gene: TRBJ2-1
clone size: few
CDR3 protein: CASSQVVSGRAYNEQFF
CDR3 DNA: TGCGCCAGCAGCCAAGTCGTCAGCGGGAGGGCTTACAATGAGCAGTTCTTC

V gene: TRBV27
D gene: TRBD2
J gene: TRBJ2-7
clone size: .
CDR3 protein: CASSSSSRAGEPNEQYF
CDR3 DNA: TGTGCCAGCAGTTCCTCTTCCAGGGCGGGAGAACCAAACGAGCAGTACTTC

V gene: TRBV29-1
D gene: .
J gene: TRBJ2-1
clone size: few
CDR3 protein: CSVDRGSSYNEQFF
CDR3 DNA: TGCAGCGTTGACAGGGGTAGCTCCTACAATGAGCAGTTCTTC

V gene: TRBV29-1
D gene: TRBD2
J gene: TRBJ2-1
clone size: few
CDR3 protein: CSVVLWLAGEHNEQFF
CDR3 DNA: TGCAGCGTTGTTTTATGGCTAGCGGGGGAGCACAATGAGCAGTTCTTC

V gene: TRBV12-3/TRBV12-4
D gene: TRBD1
J gene: TRBJ2-7
clone size: .
CDR3 protein: CASSRWTGDWEQYF
CDR3 DNA: TGTGCCAGCAGTCGGTGGACAGGGGATTGGGAGCAGTACTTC

V gene: TRBV24-1
D gene: .
J gene: TRBJ2-2
clone size: .
CDR3 protein: CATSDPTRTGELFF
CDR3 DNA: TGTGCCACCAGTGATCCGACACGGACCGGGGAGCTGTTTTTT

V gene: TRBV4-3
D gene: TRBD2
J gene: TRBJ2-7
clone size: .
CDR3 protein: CASSQDSLADTYEQYF
CDR3 DNA: TGCGCCAGCAGCCAAGATTCCCTAGCGGATACCTACGAGCAGTACTTC

V gene: TRBV29-1
D gene: .
J gene: TRBJ2-5
clone size: .
CDR3 protein: CSVEGGQGTQYF
CDR3 DNA: TGCAGCGTTGAAGGTGGTCAGGGAACCCAGTACTTC

V gene: TRBV7-2
D gene: TRBD2
J gene: TRBJ2-5
clone size: many
CDR3 protein: CASSLELASGEETQYF
CDR3 DNA: TGTGCCAGCAGCTTAGAATTGGCTAGCGGGGAAGAGACCCAGTACTTC

V gene: TRBV29-1
D gene: TRBD1
J gene: TRBJ1-5
clone size: .
CDR3 protein: CSVVLGQSGRQPQHF
CDR3 DNA: TGCAGCGTTGTATTGGGACAGTCAGGACGTCAGCCCCAGCATTTT

V gene: TRBV9
D gene: .
J gene: TRBJ2-3
clone size: .
CDR3 protein: CASSVGGVTDTQYF
CDR3 DNA: TGTGCCAGCAGCGTAGGGGGGGTGACAGATACGCAGTATTTT

V gene: TRBV5-1
D gene: TRBD1
J gene: TRBJ1-4
clone size: few
CDR3 protein: CASSRQGDGEKLFF
CDR3 DNA: TGCGCCAGCAGCCGACAGGGTGACGGCGAAAAACTGTTTTTT

V gene: TRBV28
D gene: TRBD1
J gene: TRBJ2-1
clone size: .
CDR3 protein: CASSPTDRIGSYNEQFF
CDR3 DNA: TGTGCCAGCAGTCCCACGGACAGGATTGGGTCCTACAATGAGCAGTTCTTC

V gene: TRBV19
D gene: .
J gene: TRBJ1-2
clone size: few
CDR3 protein: CASSIAELGAYGYTF
CDR3 DNA: TGTGCCAGTAGTATCGCCGAACTTGGGGCTTATGGCTACACCTTC

V gene: TRBV6-5
D gene: TRBD1
J gene: TRBJ2-7
clone size: .
CDR3 protein: CASSRDRERNEQYF
CDR3 DNA: TGTGCCAGCAGTAGGGACAGGGAACGCAACGAGCAGTACTTC

V gene: TRBV20-1
D gene: .
J gene: TRBJ2-1
clone size: .
CDR3 protein: CSASGSHNEQFF
CDR3 DNA: TGCAGTGCTAGCGGGAGCCACAATGAGCAGTTCTTC

V gene: TRBV28
D gene: TRBD2
J gene: TRBJ2-1
clone size: .
CDR3 protein: CASSTQREPNEQFF
CDR3 DNA: TGTGCCAGCAGTACTCAGCGGGAGCCCAATGAGCAGTTCTTC

V gene: TRBV7-2
D gene: TRBD2
J gene: TRBJ2-5
clone size: .
CDR3 protein: CASSLNGGGVQETQYF
CDR3 DNA: TGTGCCAGCAGCTTAAACGGCGGGGGGGTTCAAGAGACCCAGTACTTC

V gene: TRBV30
D gene: .
J gene: TRBJ2-5
clone size: .
CDR3 protein: CAWSDRRGETQYF
CDR3 DNA: TGTGCCTGGAGTGACAGGAGGGGAGAGACCCAGTACTTC

V gene: TRBV12-3/TRBV12-4
D gene: .
J gene: TRBJ1-5
clone size: once
CDR3 protein: CASSPPVSNQPQHF
CDR3 DNA: TGTGCCAGCAGTCCACCCGTCAGTAATCAGCCCCAGCATTTT

V gene: TRBV13
D gene: .
J gene: TRBJ1-4
clone size: few
CDR3 protein: CASSPAGSEKLFF
CDR3 DNA: TGTGCCAGCAGCCCTGCCGGGAGTGAAAAACTGTTTTTT

V gene: TRBV15
D gene: .
J gene: TRBJ2-7
clone size: .
CDR3 protein: CATSRDGVEQYF
CDR3 DNA: TGTGCCACCAGCAGAGATGGGGTCGAGCAGTACTTC

V gene: TRBV24-1
D gene: TRBD1
J gene: TRBJ2-3
clone size: few
CDR3 protein: CATSDDRAAPDTQYF
CDR3 DNA: TGTGCCACCAGTGACGACAGGGCGGCCCCAGATACGCAGTATTTT

V gene: TRBV7-8
D gene: .
J gene: TRBJ2-7
clone size: once
CDR3 protein: CASSVINPSYEQYF
CDR3 DNA: TGTGCCAGCAGCGTTATAAATCCTTCCTACGAGCAGTACTTC

V gene: TRBV10-3
D gene: TRBD2
J gene: TRBJ2-1
clone size: few
CDR3 protein: CAIRPLADNEQFF
CDR3 DNA: TGTGCCATCAGGCCCCTAGCGGACAATGAGCAGTTCTTC

V gene: TRBV29-1
D gene: TRBD2
J gene: TRBJ2-2
clone size: .
CDR3 protein: CSATSGSTGELFF
CDR3 DNA: TGCAGCGCGACTAGCGGGAGCACCGGGGAGCTGTTTTTT

V gene: TRBV20-1
D gene: .
J gene: TRBJ2-1
clone size: .
CDR3 protein: CSATALDSYNEQFF
CDR3 DNA: TGCAGTGCGACGGCTCTCGACAGTTACAATGAGCAGTTCTTC

V gene: TRBV7-2
D gene: TRBD1
J gene: TRBJ2-3
clone size: .
CDR3 protein: CARSLRTGGGTDTQYF
CDR3 DNA: TGTGCCAGAAGCTTAAGGACAGGGGGGGGCACAGATACGCAGTATTTT

V gene: TRBV11-1
D gene: .
J gene: TRBJ2-2
clone size: few
CDR3 protein: CASSPGPMNTGELFF
CDR3 DNA: TGTGCCAGCAGCCCGGGACCGATGAACACCGGGGAGCTGTTTTTT